This entry is about one TCR beta chain. The antigen remains undetermined. The CDR3 consists of 14 residues. Germline CDR1 and CDR2: MNHEY and SMNVEV (reference sequence). V lost 4 bases to trimming and J lost 6 bases, with 13 bases between them. This specimen belongs to a study of cytomegalovirus exposure and HLA in healthy donors. Study context: Earlier sequencing of 150 million to 200 million T cells yielded 100 million to 140 million unique TCR beta sequences.

General study results and limits: A list of around 150 TCR beta chains associated with cytomegalovirus was given. Sequencing probably produced one cluster of sequence variants that were highly shared.

The PCR had 60 Vbeta and 13 Jbeta primers. Sequencing was performed with immunoSEQ multiplex PCR; in TCRdb, only in-frame clones are kept and a portion is missing. The data hold about 100,000 clones, with 65% to 80% observed a single time. The rearrangement uses TRBV27 and TRBJ1-5, with a tentative D call TRBD1 (6 bases). Sequencing was done on a sample of PBMCs. The origin of this receptor is a woman aged 45-65 years in good health and CMV-seropositive. Written as DNA, the CDR3 is TGTGCCAGCAGTTACCGGGCCAGGGGTCAGCCCCAGCATTTT. Translation gives CASSYRARGQPQHF.